The TCR beta chain described here comes from a study of blood T cell repertoires in COVID-19. For the study at large: Donors in the United States, Italy and Spain gave samples during acute or convalescent COVID-19. PBMCs, B-cell-depleted T cells, or T cells were the source of the cDNA or gDNA that made up the material.

This CDR3 contains 17 residues. Trimming removed 5 bases from V and 1 base from J; junction bases left unmatched: 8. Germline V gives CDR1 KGHDR, CDR2 SFDVKD. Original analysis: The authors estimated nucleated cell counts from reference gene primer amplification. Sequencing used immunoSEQ multiplex PCR; TCRdb keeps in-frame clones, though not all of them. V and J calls and clone size are given by that table; D and trimming were obtained from the DNA. In the table there are 150,000 to 200,000 clones, about 93% of which are singletons. The chain joins TRBV24-1 to TRBJ2-5, with TRBD2 identical over 11 bases. The TCR sequence derives from a woman aged 45-65 years with acute or convalescent COVID-19. Sequencing used peripheral blood. The CDR3 loop reads CATSAGGLADLQETQYF. The CDR3 DNA sequence: TGTGCCACCAGTGCCGGGGGACTAGCGGACCTCCAAGAGACCCAGTACTTC.